Below, 18 T cell receptor beta chains from the same sample are listed, as sequenced in a study of human T cells and chemical hapten exposure. TCRdb ran MiXCR on the RACE reads and lists one entry per CDR3 protein. Here the sample spans 240,000 or so distinct CDR3 sequences, 8.6% being singletons. Documented time point: pre-sensitization, week 0. Treatment reported: therapeutic diphenylcyclopropenone sensitization with weekly scalp DPC. This specimen consisted of whole blood, obtained in connection with sensitization to the hapten diphenylcyclopropenone (DPC). These receptors all stem from a woman between 40 and 50 years old with alopecia areata. Some clones in this sample may be carry-over from other donors' samples.

This clonotype was counted many times. The CDR3 DNA reads TGCAGCGCAGGACAGGGGGCGAACACCGGGGAGCTGTTTTTT. Amino acid sequence: CSAGQGANTGELFF. V gene TRBV29-1 combines with J gene TRBJ2-2; TRBD1 agrees at 10 bases. Germline CDR1 is SQVTM and CDR2 is ANQGSEA. V dropped 7 bases and J dropped 0; count of bases not matched to a gene: 2. The CDR3 consists of 14 residues.

This clonotype appeared a few times. The chain is built from TRBV7-9 and TRBJ1-1, with unresolved D. The CDR3 contains 13 residues. V was clipped by 3 bases and J by 6 bases, with 11 bases between them. The V gene's germline CDR1 is SEHNR and CDR2 FQNEAQ (reference sequence). CDR3 residues: CASSLSTSPEAFF. CDR3 DNA sequence: TGTGCCAGCAGCTTGAGCACGAGTCCTGAAGCTTTCTTT.

The table lists this clonotype with a few counts. The genes are TRBV6-5 and TRBJ2-2, with TRBD2 identical over 11 bases. The J segment lost 5 bases and the V segment lost 6 bases, leaving 11 bases of the junction unmatched. Germline V gene lookup returns CDR1 MNHEY and CDR2 SVGAGI. The CDR3 has 17 amino acids. Here the CDR3 DNA reads TGTGCCAGCAGGGGGGGACTAGCGGTCCTCAGGACCGGGGAGCTGTTTTTT. It translates to CASRGGLAVLRTGELFF.

This clonotype appeared many times. One end of the junction fails to match germline, which may point to a read error. This sequence joins TRBV7-2 and TRBJ2-3, with 9 bases that match TRBD2. The V gene's germline CDR1 is SGHTA and CDR2 FQGNSA. This CDR3 contains 16 residues. The DNA of the CDR3 is TGCGCCAGCAGCTTGGGCCTAGCGGGAAGCACAGATACGCAGTATTTT. Translation: CASSLGLAGSTDTQYF.

This clonotype was detected many times. This chain links TRBV7-2 with TRBJ1-6; D perhaps matches TRBD1 (5 bases). Germline V gives CDR1 SGHTA, CDR2 FQGNSA. V lost 1 base to trimming and J lost 6 bases, with 10 bases between them. CDR3 length: 15 residues. DNA for the CDR3: TGTGCCAGCAGCTTAGGGGACCGCATTAATTCACCCCTCCACTTT. Translating gives CASSLGDRINSPLHF.

The chain recombines TRBV29-1 with TRBJ2-7; D may be TRBD1 (6 bases). Trimming removed 5 bases from V and 2 bases from J, with 16 bases in between. This CDR3 is built from 14 residues. Germline V gene data show CDR1 as SQVTM and CDR2 as ANQGSEA. CDR3 amino acids: CSVNYRARAYEQYF. For the CDR3, the DNA is TGCAGCGTTAATTACAGGGCCAGGGCCTACGAGCAGTACTTC.

At least ten counts were recorded for this clonotype. The chain uses TRBV28 and TRBJ1-2; TRBD1 matches 8 bases. Germline loops: CDR1 MDHEN, CDR2 SYDVKM. This CDR3 spans 16 amino acids. J was trimmed by 1 base and V by 4 bases; bases with no gene match: 8. CDR3 sequence reads: CASSSPPGQVNYGYTF. As DNA, the CDR3 is TGTGCCAGCAGTTCTCCCCCGGGACAGGTTAACTATGGCTACACCTTC.

The sample holds a few counts of this clonotype. The CDR3 loop is CATQRGDTDTQYF. As DNA, the CDR3 is TGTGCCACCCAGCGGGGAGACACAGATACGCAGTATTTT. V is TRBV24-1 and J is TRBJ2-3; 7 positions agree with TRBD2. The V gene end was trimmed by 9 bases and the J gene end by 2 bases; junction bases not matched to a gene: 4. Germline V lookup: CDR1 KGHDR, CDR2 SFDVKD. The CDR3 length is 13 residues.

This clonotype was detected ten times or more. The chain links TRBV28 to TRBJ2-7; the match to TRBD2 covers 8 bases. Germline V gene sequence: CDR1 MDHEN, CDR2 SYDVKM. The J segment lost 2 bases and the V segment lost 6 bases, leaving 6 bases of the junction unmatched. The CDR3 runs 14 residues. The CDR3 reads CASRVSGTTYEQYF. CDR3 nucleotide sequence: TGTGCCAGCAGGGTTAGCGGGACCACCTACGAGCAGTACTTC.

The rearrangement joins TRBV20-1 to TRBJ2-3; 7 bases match TRBD2. The germline V gene has CDR1 DFQATT and CDR2 SNEGSKA (reference sequence). The CDR3 contains 15 residues. V lost 3 bases, J lost 5 bases, and 11 bases stayed unmatched. The CDR3 coding sequence is TGCAGTGCTAGGTCCAGCGGGAACGGGGTAGATACGCAGTATTTT. It translates to CSARSSGNGVDTQYF.

The chain's CDR3 is CSATGGSGHNEQFF. The CDR3 region has the DNA TGCAGTGCCACAGGCGGGAGCGGCCACAATGAGCAGTTCTTC. The genes are TRBV20-1 and TRBJ2-1, with TRBD2 matching 7 bases. The V gene end was trimmed by 6 bases and the J gene end by 5 bases; junction bases not matched to a gene: 10. This CDR3 comprises 14 residues. CDR1 is DFQATT, CDR2 SNEGSKA, per germline (reference sequence).

The gene calls are TRBV12-3 or TRBV12-4 and TRBJ1-5; D is uncertain. CDR3 length: 14 residues. The germline V and J ends were trimmed by 6 bases and 4 bases, with 13 bases remaining between them. The CDR3 loop reads CASSKSEGNQPQHF. Here the CDR3 DNA reads TGTGCCAGCAGCAAGTCAGAGGGTAATCAGCCCCAGCATTTT.

V is TRBV30 and J is TRBJ1-5; no clear D gene. There are 12 residues in the CDR3. The V end was cut by 1 base, the J end by 2 bases, with 3 bases between. Germline CDR1 reads GTSNPN; CDR2 reads SVGIG (reference sequence). The CDR3 nucleotides are TGTGCCTGGAGTGCGGGCAATCAGCCCCAGCATTTT. It codes for CAWSAGNQPQHF.

The table lists this clonotype with a few counts. V and J are TRBV7-3 and TRBJ2-1, with 14 bases identical to TRBD2. V was pared by 6 bases and J by 7 bases, with 8 bases of the junction left unmatched. The CDR3 length is 16 residues. CDR1 and CDR2 from the germline V gene are SGHTA and FQGTGA. The CDR3 DNA follows: TGTGCCAGCAGAGAGGGACTAGCGGGAGCGGATAATGAGCAGTTCTTC. Encoded protein: CASREGLAGADNEQFF.

This clonotype appeared a few times. J is TRBJ2-3 and V is TRBV2; 9 nucleotides line up with TRBD2. Germline V gene lookup returns CDR1 SNHLY and CDR2 FYNNEI. V shed 2 bases and J 3 bases; nucleotides not matched to a gene: 3. CDR3 size: 15 residues. DNA of the CDR3: TGTGCCAGCAGTGAATATAGCGGGAGTACAGATACGCAGTATTTT. Encoded protein: CASSEYSGSTDTQYF. Full variable domain (missing parts from reference TRBV2 and TRBJ2-3): EPEVTQTPSHQVTQMGQEVILRCVPISNHLYFYWYRQILGQKVEFLVSFYNNEISEKSEIFDDQFSVERPDGSNFTLKIRSTKLEDSAMYFCASSEYSGSTDTQYFGPGTRLTVL.

The sample holds a few counts of this clonotype. This rearrangement joins TRBV9 to TRBJ1-5; weak D call: TRBD1 (5 bases). The germline V gene has CDR1 SGDLS and CDR2 YYNGEE. The CDR3 is 15 residues long. The V gene lost 3 bases and the J gene lost 9 bases, with 19 bases spanning the gap. The CDR3 region is CASSAGDRPRTPQHF. The CDR3, as DNA: TGTGCCAGCAGCGCAGGAGACAGACCCAGGACGCCCCAGCATTTT.

This clonotype was found many times. This sequence joins TRBV12-3 or TRBV12-4 and TRBJ2-7; TRBD1 matches 7 bases. The CDR3 runs 15 residues. Germline trimming cut 6 bases from V and 3 bases from J; bases unmatched to any gene: 11. The CDR3 loop reads CASSPGTADIYEQYF. In DNA, the CDR3 is TGTGCCAGCAGCCCCGGGACAGCCGATATCTACGAGCAGTACTTC.

The CDR3 coding sequence is TGTGCCAGCAGACAGGATGCAGGCTACACCTTC. Protein sequence: CASRQDAGYTF. This chain uses TRBV28 with TRBJ1-2; D might be TRBD1 (5 bases). The CDR3 loop spans 11 amino acids. CDR1 MDHEN and CDR2 SYDVKM come from the germline V gene. V was clipped by 6 bases and J by 8 bases, with 10 bases between them.